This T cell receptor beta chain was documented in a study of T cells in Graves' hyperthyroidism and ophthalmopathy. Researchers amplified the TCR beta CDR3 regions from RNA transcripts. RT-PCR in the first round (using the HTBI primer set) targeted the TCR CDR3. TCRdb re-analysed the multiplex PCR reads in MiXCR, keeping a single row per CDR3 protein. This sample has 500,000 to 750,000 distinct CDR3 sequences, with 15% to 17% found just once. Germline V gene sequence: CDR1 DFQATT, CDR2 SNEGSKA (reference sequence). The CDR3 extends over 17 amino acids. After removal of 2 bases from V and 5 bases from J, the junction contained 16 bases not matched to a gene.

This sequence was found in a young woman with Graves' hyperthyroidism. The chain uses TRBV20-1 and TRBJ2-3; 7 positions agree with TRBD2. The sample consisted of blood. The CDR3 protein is CSARSDKFVGGIDTQYF. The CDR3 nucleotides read TGCAGTGCTAGATCCGACAAGTTCGTGGGAGGGATAGATACGCAGTATTTT.